Sequencing of this T cell receptor beta chain was carried out in a study of T cell responses to AZD1222 COVID-19 vaccine. Across the whole study: Pooled samples include second doses given at about 4 or 12 weeks. Regarding the study as a whole: A rise in Spike-specific TCR breadth and depth followed two AZD1222 doses. Donors in the cohort were predominantly white British and more often female, and clonal diversity was possibly underestimated. Vaccine-associated CD4 TCRs spanned spike, dominant at 160-218 and 743-854.

About this clone itself: Its antigen is as yet unknown.

Some clones are missing from TCRdb's copy, which holds only in-frame ones; the method was immunoSEQ multiplex PCR. The top ten clones hold roughly 9.8% of a sample with 150,000 to 200,000 clones, around 93% of them seen once. This CDR3 region has 14 residues. The germline CDR1 and CDR2 sequences are MDHEN and SYDVKM. The trim removed 6 bases at V and 6 bases at J, leaving 7 bases unmatched. The input for sequencing was peripheral blood, taken on day 0 of AZD1222 vaccination. The receptor was derived from an adult in good health. The V gene is TRBV28, the J gene TRBJ1-4; 7 bases match TRBD1. In nucleotides, the CDR3 is TGTGCCAGCAGCGGGAGCAGGGGGGATGAAAAACTGTTTTTT. It codes for CASSGSRGDEKLFF.